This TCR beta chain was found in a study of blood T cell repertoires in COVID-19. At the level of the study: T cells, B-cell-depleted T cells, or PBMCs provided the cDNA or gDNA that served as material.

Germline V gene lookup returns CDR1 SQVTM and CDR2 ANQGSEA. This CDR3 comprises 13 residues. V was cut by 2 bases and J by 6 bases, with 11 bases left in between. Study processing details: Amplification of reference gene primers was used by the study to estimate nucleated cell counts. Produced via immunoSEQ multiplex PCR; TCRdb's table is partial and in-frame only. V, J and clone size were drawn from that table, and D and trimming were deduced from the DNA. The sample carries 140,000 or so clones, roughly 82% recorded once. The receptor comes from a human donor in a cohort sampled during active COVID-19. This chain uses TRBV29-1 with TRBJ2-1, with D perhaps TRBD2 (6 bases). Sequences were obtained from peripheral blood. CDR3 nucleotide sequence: TGCAGCGTTGAAATGGGGGGAAGCAATGAGCAGTTCTTC. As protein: CSVEMGGSNEQFF.